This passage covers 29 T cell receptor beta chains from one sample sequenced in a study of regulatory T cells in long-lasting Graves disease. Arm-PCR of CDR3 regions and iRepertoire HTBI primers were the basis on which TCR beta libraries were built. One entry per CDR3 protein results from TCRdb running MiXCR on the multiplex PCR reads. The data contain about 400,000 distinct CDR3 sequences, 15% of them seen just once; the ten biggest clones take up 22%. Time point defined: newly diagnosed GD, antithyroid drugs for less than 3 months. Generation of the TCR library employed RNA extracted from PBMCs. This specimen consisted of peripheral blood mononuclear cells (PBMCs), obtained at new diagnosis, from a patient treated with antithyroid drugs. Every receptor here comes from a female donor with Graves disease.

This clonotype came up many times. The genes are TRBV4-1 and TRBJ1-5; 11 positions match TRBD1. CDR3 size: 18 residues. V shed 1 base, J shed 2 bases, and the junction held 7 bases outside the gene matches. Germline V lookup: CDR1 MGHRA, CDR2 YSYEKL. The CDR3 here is CASSQGTGGLVGNQPQHF. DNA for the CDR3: TGCGCCAGCAGCCAAGGGACAGGGGGCCTCGTGGGCAATCAGCCCCAGCATTTT.

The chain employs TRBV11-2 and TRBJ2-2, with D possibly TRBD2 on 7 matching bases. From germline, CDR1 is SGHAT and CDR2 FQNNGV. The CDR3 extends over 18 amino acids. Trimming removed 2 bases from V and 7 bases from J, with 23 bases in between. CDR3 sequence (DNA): TGTGCCAGCAGCTTATTCTTTCGGGGGCGGGGGCGCGTCGGGGAGCTGTTTTTT. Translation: CASSLFFRGRGRVGELFF.

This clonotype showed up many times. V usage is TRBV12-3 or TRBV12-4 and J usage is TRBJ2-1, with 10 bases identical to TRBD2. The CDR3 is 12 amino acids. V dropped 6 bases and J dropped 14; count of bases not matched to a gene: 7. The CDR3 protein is CASSSQRGGEFF. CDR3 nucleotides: TGTGCCAGCAGCTCCCAGCGGGGGGGGGAGTTCTTC.

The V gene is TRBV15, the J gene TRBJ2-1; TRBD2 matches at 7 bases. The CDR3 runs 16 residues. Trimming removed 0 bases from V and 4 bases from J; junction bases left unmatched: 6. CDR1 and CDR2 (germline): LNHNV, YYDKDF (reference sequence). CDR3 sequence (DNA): TGTGCCACCAGCAGAGATCTTCAGCGGGAATACAATGAGCAGTTCTTC. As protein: CATSRDLQREYNEQFF.

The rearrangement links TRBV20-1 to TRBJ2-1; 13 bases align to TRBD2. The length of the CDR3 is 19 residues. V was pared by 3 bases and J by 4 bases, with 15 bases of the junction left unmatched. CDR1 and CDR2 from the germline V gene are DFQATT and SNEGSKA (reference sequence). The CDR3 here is CSARDGTSGDPFPYNEQFF. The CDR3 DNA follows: TGCAGTGCTAGGGACGGGACTAGCGGGGATCCCTTCCCTTACAATGAGCAGTTCTTC.

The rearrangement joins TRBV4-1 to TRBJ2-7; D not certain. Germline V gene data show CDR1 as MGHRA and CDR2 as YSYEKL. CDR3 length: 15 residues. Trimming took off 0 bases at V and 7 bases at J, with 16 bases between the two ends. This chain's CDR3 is CASSQDPWSLLEQYF. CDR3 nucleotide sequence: TGCGCCAGCAGCCAAGACCCGTGGAGTCTTTTGGAGCAGTACTTC.

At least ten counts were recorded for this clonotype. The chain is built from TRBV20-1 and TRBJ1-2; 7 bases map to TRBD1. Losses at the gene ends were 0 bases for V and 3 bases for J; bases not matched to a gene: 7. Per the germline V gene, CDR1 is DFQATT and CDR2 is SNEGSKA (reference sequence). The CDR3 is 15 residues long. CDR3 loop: CSARELGQDDYGYTF. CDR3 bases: TGCAGTGCTAGAGAGCTAGGACAGGATGACTATGGCTACACCTTC.

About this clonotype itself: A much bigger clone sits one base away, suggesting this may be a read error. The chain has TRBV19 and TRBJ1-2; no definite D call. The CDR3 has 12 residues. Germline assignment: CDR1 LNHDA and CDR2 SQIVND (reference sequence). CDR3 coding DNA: TGTGTCGTCGAAATGGGCTACTATGGCTACACCTTC. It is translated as CVVEMGYYGYTF.

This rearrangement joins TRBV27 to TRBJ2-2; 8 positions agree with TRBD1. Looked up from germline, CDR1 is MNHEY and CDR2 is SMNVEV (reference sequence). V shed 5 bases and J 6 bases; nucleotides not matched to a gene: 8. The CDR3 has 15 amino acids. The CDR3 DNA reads TGTGCCAGCAGTAATACAGGGGGTATTGCCGGGGAGCTGTTTTTT. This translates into CASSNTGGIAGELFF.

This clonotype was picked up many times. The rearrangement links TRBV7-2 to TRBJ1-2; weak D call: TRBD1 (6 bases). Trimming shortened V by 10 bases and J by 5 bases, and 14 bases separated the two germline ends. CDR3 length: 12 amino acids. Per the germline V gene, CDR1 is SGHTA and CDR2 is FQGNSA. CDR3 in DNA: TGTGCCAACTCGGGGGGGCTTTATGGCTACACCTTC. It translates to CANSGGLYGYTF. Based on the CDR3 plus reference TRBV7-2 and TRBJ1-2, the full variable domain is GAGVSQSPSNKVTEKGKDVELRCDPISGHTALYWYRQSLGQGLEFLIYFQGNSAPDKSGLPSDRFSAERTGGSVSTLTIQRTQQEDSAVYLCANSGGLYGYTFGSGTRLTVV.

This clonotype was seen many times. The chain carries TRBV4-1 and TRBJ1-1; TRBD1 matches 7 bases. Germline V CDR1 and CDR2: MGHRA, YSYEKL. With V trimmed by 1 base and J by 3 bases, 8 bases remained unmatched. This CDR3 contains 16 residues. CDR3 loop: CASSQARIRGDTEAFF. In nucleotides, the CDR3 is TGCGCCAGCAGCCAAGCAAGGATCAGGGGGGACACTGAAGCTTTCTTT.

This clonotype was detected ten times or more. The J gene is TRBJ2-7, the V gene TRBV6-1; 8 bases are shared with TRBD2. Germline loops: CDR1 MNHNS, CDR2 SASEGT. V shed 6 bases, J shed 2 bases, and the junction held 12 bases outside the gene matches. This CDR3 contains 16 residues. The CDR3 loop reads CASSHGWERGTYEQYF. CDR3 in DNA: TGTGCCAGCAGCCACGGGTGGGAGCGGGGGACCTACGAGCAGTACTTC.

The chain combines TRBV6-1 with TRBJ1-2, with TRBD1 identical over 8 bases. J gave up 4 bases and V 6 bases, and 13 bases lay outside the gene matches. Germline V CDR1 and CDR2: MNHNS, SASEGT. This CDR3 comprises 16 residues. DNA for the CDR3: TGTGCCAGCAGGTCCCCGACAGGGGCCACCAGCTATGGCTACACCTTC. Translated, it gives CASRSPTGATSYGYTF.

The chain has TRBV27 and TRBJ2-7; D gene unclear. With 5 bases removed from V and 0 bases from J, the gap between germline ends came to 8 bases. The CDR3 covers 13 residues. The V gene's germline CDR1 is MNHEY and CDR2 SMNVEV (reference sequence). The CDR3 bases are TGTGCCAGCAGTCCCGCCCCCTCCTACGAGCAGTACTTC. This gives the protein CASSPAPSYEQYF.

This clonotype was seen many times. The CDR3, as DNA: TGCAGTGCTCCAACAGTTTACAATGAGCAGTTCTTC. Encoded protein: CSAPTVYNEQFF. The genes are TRBV20-1 and TRBJ2-1, with unresolved D. The CDR3 spans 12 residues. Germline V gives CDR1 DFQATT, CDR2 SNEGSKA (reference sequence). The V end lost 5 bases, the J end lost 4 bases, and 9 bases lay between the germline ends.

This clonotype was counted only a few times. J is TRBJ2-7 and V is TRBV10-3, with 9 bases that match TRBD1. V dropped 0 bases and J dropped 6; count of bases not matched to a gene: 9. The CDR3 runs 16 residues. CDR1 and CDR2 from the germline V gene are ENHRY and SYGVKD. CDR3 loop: CAISESGRDRAAEQYF. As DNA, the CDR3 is TGTGCCATCAGTGAGTCGGGGAGGGACAGGGCTGCCGAGCAGTACTTC.

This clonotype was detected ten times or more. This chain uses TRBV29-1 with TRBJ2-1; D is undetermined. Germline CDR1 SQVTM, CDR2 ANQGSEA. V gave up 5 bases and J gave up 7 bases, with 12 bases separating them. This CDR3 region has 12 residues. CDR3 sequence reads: CSVTLYRNEQFF. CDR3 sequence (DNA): TGCAGCGTTACCCTTTACAGAAATGAGCAGTTCTTC.

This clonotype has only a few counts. This chain's CDR3 is CASSVEGASYEQYF. CDR3 nucleotide sequence: TGTGCCAGCAGCGTAGAAGGGGCGTCCTACGAGCAGTACTTC. This chain uses TRBV9 with TRBJ2-7; D is perhaps TRBD1 (5 bases). The CDR3 consists of 14 residues. Deletions cut 0 bases from V and 1 base from J, with 8 bases between. The germline CDR1 and CDR2 sequences are SGDLS and YYNGEE. Full variable domain (remainder filled in from reference TRBV9 and TRBJ2-7): DSGVTQTPKHLITATGQRVTLRCSPRSGDLSVYWYQQSLDQGLQFLIQYYNGEERAKGNILERFSAQQFPDLHSELNLSSLELGDSALYFCASSVEGASYEQYFGPGTRLTVT.

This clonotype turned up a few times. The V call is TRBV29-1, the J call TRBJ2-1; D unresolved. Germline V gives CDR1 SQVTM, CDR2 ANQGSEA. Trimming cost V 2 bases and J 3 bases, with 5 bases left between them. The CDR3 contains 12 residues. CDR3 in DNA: TGCAGCGTTGAAAGTGGCTACAATGAGCAGTTCTTC. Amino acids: CSVESGYNEQFF.

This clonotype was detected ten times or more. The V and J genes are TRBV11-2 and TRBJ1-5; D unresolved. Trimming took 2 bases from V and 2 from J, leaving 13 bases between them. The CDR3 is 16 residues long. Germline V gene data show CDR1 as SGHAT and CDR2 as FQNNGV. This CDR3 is CASSLRPTEGNQPQHF. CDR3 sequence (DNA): TGTGCCAGCAGCTTACGACCGACGGAGGGCAATCAGCCCCAGCATTTT.

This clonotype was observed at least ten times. The CDR3 loop reads CASREAGTGRYEQYF. DNA of the CDR3: TGTGCCAGCAGAGAGGCCGGGACAGGGCGATACGAGCAGTACTTC. The rearrangement links TRBV11-2 to TRBJ2-7, with TRBD1 identical over 9 bases. This CDR3 contains 15 residues. Looked up from germline, CDR1 is SGHAT and CDR2 is FQNNGV. V was pared by 6 bases and J by 4 bases, with 10 bases of the junction left unmatched.

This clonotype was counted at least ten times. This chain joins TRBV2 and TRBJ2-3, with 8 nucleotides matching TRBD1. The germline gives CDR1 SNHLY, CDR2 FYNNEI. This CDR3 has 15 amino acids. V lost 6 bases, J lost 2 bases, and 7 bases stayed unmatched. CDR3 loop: CASRPGTGFTDTQYF. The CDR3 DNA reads TGTGCCAGCAGACCCGGGACAGGATTCACAGATACGCAGTATTTT.

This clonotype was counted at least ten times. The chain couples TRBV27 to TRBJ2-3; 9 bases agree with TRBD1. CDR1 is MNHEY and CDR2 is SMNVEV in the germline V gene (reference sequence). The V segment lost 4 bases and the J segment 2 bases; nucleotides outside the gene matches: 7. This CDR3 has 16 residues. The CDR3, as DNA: TGTGCCAGCAGTTCCACCGGGACAGGGTACACAGATACGCAGTATTTT. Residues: CASSSTGTGYTDTQYF.

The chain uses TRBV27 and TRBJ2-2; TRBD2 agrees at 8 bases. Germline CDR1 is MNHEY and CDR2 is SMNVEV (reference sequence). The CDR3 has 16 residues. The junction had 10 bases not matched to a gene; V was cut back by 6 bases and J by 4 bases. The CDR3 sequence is CASSSRGGLSTGELFF. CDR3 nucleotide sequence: TGTGCCAGCAGCTCCCGGGGGGGGCTAAGCACCGGGGAGCTGTTTTTT.

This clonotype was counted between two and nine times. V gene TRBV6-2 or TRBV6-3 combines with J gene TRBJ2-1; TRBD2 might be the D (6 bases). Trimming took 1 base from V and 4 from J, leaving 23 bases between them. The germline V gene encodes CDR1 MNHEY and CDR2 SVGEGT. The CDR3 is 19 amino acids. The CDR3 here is CASSYWGSSGLDPYNEQFF. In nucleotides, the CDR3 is TGTGCCAGCAGTTACTGGGGCAGCAGCGGGCTCGATCCTTACAATGAGCAGTTCTTC.

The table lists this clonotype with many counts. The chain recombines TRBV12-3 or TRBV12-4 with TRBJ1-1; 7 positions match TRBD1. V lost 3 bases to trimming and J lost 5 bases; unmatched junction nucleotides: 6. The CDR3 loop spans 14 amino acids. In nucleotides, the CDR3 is TGTGCCAGCAGTTTGCAGGGGGTAGTTACTGAAGCTTTCTTT. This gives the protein CASSLQGVVTEAFF.

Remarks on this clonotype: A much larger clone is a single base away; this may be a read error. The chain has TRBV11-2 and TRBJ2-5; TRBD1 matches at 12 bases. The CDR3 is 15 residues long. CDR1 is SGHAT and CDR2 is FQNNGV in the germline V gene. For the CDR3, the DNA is TGTGCCAGCAGTTCACTCCGGGACAGGGGGCGACCCCAGTGCTTC. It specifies CASSSLRDRGRPQCF.

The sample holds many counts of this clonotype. CDR3 loop: CASSLGGMRRVTLMDTQYF. CDR3 nucleotide sequence: TGTGCCAGCAGTTTAGGGGGTATGAGGAGGGTGACATTAATGGATACGCAGTATTTT. V and J are TRBV28 and TRBJ2-3, with TRBD2 as a possible D gene (6 bases). The CDR3 extends over 19 amino acids. Deletions cut 2 bases from V and 6 bases from J, with 27 bases between. CDR1 and CDR2 (germline): MDHEN, SYDVKM.

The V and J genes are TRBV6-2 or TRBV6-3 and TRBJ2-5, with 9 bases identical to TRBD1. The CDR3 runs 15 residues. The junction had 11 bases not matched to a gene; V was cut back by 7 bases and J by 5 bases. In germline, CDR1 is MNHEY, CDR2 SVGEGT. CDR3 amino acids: CASTSGQGGRETQYF. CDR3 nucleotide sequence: TGTGCCAGCACATCGGGACAGGGCGGGCGCGAGACCCAGTACTTC.